What follows is one T cell receptor (beta chain) and its context. The antigen is not known. Sequencing was performed with immunoSEQ multiplex PCR; in TCRdb, only in-frame clones are kept and a portion is missing. This repertoire shows tens of thousands of clones, about 86% found once; its top ten account for roughly 1.7%. This specimen belongs to a study of OX40 agonist ivuxolimab in advanced cancers. At the level of the study: Two patients with cutaneous melanoma and one with hepatocellular carcinoma, three in total, showed partial responses. General study findings and limits: CD8+ T cells averaged more expanded clones than CD4+.

Blood specimens came from baseline, cycle 4 day 1, and cycle 7 day 1. The sequences come from CD4+ or CD8+ T cells sorted from blood, collected in a trial of the OX40 agonist ivuxolimab. This clonotype was obtained from an adult with an advanced solid tumor such as melanoma, head and neck, liver or kidney cancer.

CDR3 sequence (DNA): TGTGCCAGCTCGCCCCGGGGTACCTACGAGCAGTACTTC. It translates to CASSPRGTYEQYF. The V call is TRBV18, the J call TRBJ2-7; possibly TRBD2 for D (5 bases). Germline V gives CDR1 KGHSH, CDR2 LQKENI. With 6 bases removed from V and 2 bases from J, the gap between germline ends came to 11 bases. The CDR3 sequence is 13 residues long.